This TCR beta chain originates from a study of T cell responses to AZD1222 COVID-19 vaccine. V lost 3 bases to trimming and J lost 0 bases, with 15 bases between them. Germline CDR1 reads LGHNA; CDR2 reads YSLEER. This CDR3 spans 17 amino acids. Broader study findings: Nearly half of spike-specific TCRs reportedly go after variant regions that carry no mutations. Samples come after the peak T cell response, not at day 14. Donor demographics were predominantly white British with a female majority; clonal diversity may be underestimated.

Using immunoSEQ multiplex PCR, the repertoire was profiled, and TCRdb retains in-frame clones only, with some absent. The data show 83,000 or so clones, about 88% seen once. With regard to this clone: Its antigen is still unknown.

Specimen: peripheral blood, collected 28 days after the second AZD1222 dose. V usage is TRBV4-3 and J usage is TRBJ1-3; D unclear. The clonotype was recovered from an adult who received the AZD1222 COVID-19 vaccine. CDR3 residues: CASSQDGTLSSGNTIYF. The CDR3 DNA reads TGCGCCAGCAGCCAGGACGGTACATTGAGCTCTGGAAACACCATATATTTT.